This T cell receptor beta chain was identified in a study of blood T cell repertoires in COVID-19. V was cut by 3 bases and J by 7 bases, with 12 bases left in between. The CDR3 sequence is 13 residues long. Germline values: CDR1 LNHDA, CDR2 SQIVND (reference sequence). Method: immunoSEQ multiplex PCR; TCRdb's copy keeps in-frame clones and lacks some. The sample has under 200,000 clones; approximately 79% are singletons. The gene calls are TRBV19 and TRBJ1-1; no firm D call. The TCR originated in a woman aged 55-69 years with acute COVID-19. Sequencing was performed on PBMCs or T cells enriched from blood (not recorded which). The chain's CDR3 is CASSMSARGEAFF. CDR3 bases: TGTGCCAGTAGTATGAGTGCCCGGGGTGAAGCTTTCTTT.